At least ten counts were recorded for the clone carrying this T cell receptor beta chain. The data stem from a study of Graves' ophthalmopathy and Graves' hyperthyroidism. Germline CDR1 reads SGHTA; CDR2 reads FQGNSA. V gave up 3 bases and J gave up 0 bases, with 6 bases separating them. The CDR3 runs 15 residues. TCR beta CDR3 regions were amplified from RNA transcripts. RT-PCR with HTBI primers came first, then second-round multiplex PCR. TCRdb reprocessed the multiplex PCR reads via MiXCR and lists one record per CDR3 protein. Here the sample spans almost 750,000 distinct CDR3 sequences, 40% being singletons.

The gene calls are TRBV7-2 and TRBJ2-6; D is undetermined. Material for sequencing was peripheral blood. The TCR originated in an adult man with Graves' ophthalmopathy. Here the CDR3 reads CASSFRHSGANVLTF. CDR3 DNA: TGTGCCAGCAGCTTCCGACACTCTGGGGCCAACGTCCTGACTTTC.